The present entry profiles one T cell receptor (beta chain) with its context. The method was immunoSEQ multiplex PCR; TCRdb's version includes in-frame clones alone and lacks a portion of them. The repertoire consists of about 220,000 clones, with about four fifths occurring once and the leading ten covering approximately 2.5%. This record comes from a study of blood T cell repertoires in COVID-19. Overall study context: PBMCs, B-cell-depleted T cells, or T cells were the source of the cDNA or gDNA that made up the material.

The CDR3 extends over 18 amino acids. Material: peripheral blood. The receptor was derived from an older woman with acute or convalescent COVID-19. V usage is TRBV21-1 and J usage is TRBJ2-7; the table's TRBD1 call for D was not verified on the DNA. TRBV21-1 is reported as a pseudogene. CDR3 nucleotides: TGTGCCAGCAGCGAAACCCAACGTACAGGGTTAACGTCCTACGAGCAGTACTTC. Translation: CASSETQRTGLTSYEQYF.